The present T cell receptor (beta chain) was sequenced within a study of T cell responses to AZD1222 COVID-19 vaccine. Using immunoSEQ multiplex PCR, the repertoire was profiled, and TCRdb retains in-frame clones only, with some absent. The profile shows over 85,000 clones, around nine tenths of them singletons. The specimen was peripheral blood, collected 28 days after the second AZD1222 dose. The receptor was isolated from an adult who received the AZD1222 COVID-19 vaccine.

Here the CDR3 DNA reads TGTGCCAGCAGGGGTCGGGGAGTGAACACTGAAGCTTTCTTT. As protein: CASRGRGVNTEAFF. V is TRBV6-5 and J is TRBJ1-1, with D unclear. The CDR3 has 14 residues. CDR1 and CDR2 (germline): MNHEY, SVGAGI. V lost 6 bases to trimming and J lost 0 bases, with 11 bases between them.